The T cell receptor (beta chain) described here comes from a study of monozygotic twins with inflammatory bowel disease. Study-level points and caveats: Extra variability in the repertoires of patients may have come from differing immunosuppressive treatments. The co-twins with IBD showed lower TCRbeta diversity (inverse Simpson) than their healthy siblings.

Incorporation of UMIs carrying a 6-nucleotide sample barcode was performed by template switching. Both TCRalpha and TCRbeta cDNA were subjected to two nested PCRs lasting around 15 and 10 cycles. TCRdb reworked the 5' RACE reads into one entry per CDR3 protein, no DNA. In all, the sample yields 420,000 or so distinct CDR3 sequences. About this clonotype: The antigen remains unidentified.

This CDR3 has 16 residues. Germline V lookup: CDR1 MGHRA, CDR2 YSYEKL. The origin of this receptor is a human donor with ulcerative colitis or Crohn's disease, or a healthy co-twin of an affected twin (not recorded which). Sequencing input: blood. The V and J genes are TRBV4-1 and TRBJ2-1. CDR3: CASSQQGKTSYNEQFF.